The 18 T cell receptor beta chains below were found in one sample sequenced in a study of CD8 T cells in ankylosing spondylitis (dated by TCRdb to about 2017). The library was made by 5' RACE. For sequencing, an Illumina HiSeq 2500 was employed. TCRdb took the public reads, trimmed them with fastp at Q25, ran MiXCR for clone calling and kept in-frame beta chains. Each entry merges the rows of one CDR3 protein and shows their most common DNA and genes. For this sample there are approximately 260,000 distinct CDR3 sequences; approximately 9% appear just once. The ten largest account for over 6.5% of the sample. The sequenced sample consisted of blood, either unsorted or a sorted T cell fraction (not recorded which). These receptors were taken from a male donor with ankylosing spondylitis or in good health (not recorded which).

This clonotype was picked up many times. This rearrangement joins TRBV10-3 to TRBJ1-1, with D hard to call. This CDR3 is 13 amino acids long. Germline CDR1 reads ENHRY; CDR2 reads SYGVKD. Trimming cost V 3 bases and J 4 bases, with 9 bases left between them. The CDR3 protein is CAISDSPGTEAFF. Here the CDR3 DNA reads TGTGCCATCAGTGATTCCCCCGGCACTGAAGCTTTCTTT.

This sequence joins TRBV30 and TRBJ2-3; D is unresolved. V was shortened by 5 bases and J by 1 base, with 4 bases between the two germline ends. The germline CDR1 and CDR2 sequences are GTSNPN and SVGIG (reference sequence). The CDR3 extends over 11 amino acids. The CDR3 loop reads CAWGRTDTQYF. In DNA, the CDR3 is TGTGCCTGGGGGCGCACAGATACGCAGTATTTT. The complete variable domain, with remaining parts taken from reference TRBV30 and TRBJ2-3, reads SQTIHQWPATLVQPVGSPLSLECTVEGTSNPNLYWYRQAAGRGLQLLFYSVGIGQISSEVPQNLSASRPQDRQFILSSKKLLLSDSGFYLCAWGRTDTQYFGPGTRLTVL.

This clonotype showed up many times. The chain combines TRBV7-9 with TRBJ1-4; no definite D call. Germline V lookup: CDR1 SEHNR, CDR2 FQNEAQ (reference sequence). Trimming pared 0 bases from V and 7 bases from J, leaving 12 bases between. The CDR3 is made up of 15 amino acids. The CDR3 DNA sequence: TGTGCCAGCAGCTTAGCGAAGGCACGGGGTGAAAAACTGTTTTTT. Amino acid sequence: CASSLAKARGEKLFF.

This clonotype was counted many times. Written as DNA, the CDR3 is TGCGCCAGCAGGGTACAGGGCCTTGACTCCTACAATGAGCAGTTCTTC. This translates into CASRVQGLDSYNEQFF. V and J are TRBV5-1 and TRBJ2-1; weak D call: TRBD1 (6 bases). Trimming pared 5 bases from V and 0 bases from J, leaving 15 bases between. The CDR3 extends over 16 amino acids. CDR1 is SGHRS, CDR2 YFSETQ, per germline.

This chain's CDR3 is CASSSQGSSGNTIYF. CDR3 in DNA: TGTGCCAGCAGCTCCCAGGGTAGCTCTGGAAACACCATATATTTT. V gene TRBV7-2 combines with J gene TRBJ1-3; D perhaps matches TRBD1 (5 bases). This CDR3 is built from 15 residues. Trimming stripped 4 bases from V and 0 bases from J, with 10 bases between. The germline V gene has CDR1 SGHTA and CDR2 FQGNSA.

This clonotype was seen ten or more times. The rearrangement links TRBV6-6 to TRBJ2-7; D ambiguous. The germline gives CDR1 MNHNY, CDR2 SVGAGI (reference sequence). Trimming removed 2 bases from V and 4 bases from J, with 9 bases in between. The CDR3 loop spans 13 amino acids. In DNA form, the CDR3 reads TGTGCCAGCAGTTACATGGGTGAATACGAGCAGTACTTC. Its protein product is CASSYMGEYEQYF.

The J gene is TRBJ1-3, the V gene TRBV5-1; D gene uncertain. V lost 3 bases and J 0 bases, leaving 10 bases between the germline ends. The CDR3 runs to 15 residues. Germline-derived CDR1 and CDR2 are SGHRS and YFSETQ. CDR3 amino acids: CASSSDGDSGNTIYF. CDR3 nucleotide sequence: TGCGCCAGCAGCTCGGACGGAGACTCTGGAAACACCATATATTTT.

This clonotype was recorded at least ten times. The rearrangement uses TRBV20-1 and TRBJ2-1, with 7 bases fitting TRBD1. The V gene end was trimmed by 6 bases and the J gene end by 4 bases; junction bases not matched to a gene: 12. The CDR3 totals 15 residues. Germline V gene lookup returns CDR1 DFQATT and CDR2 SNEGSKA (reference sequence). CDR3 DNA: TGCAGTGCCCCCAAAGGGGGCAATAATTACAATGAGCAGTTCTTC. It translates to CSAPKGGNNYNEQFF.

Many counts were recorded for this clonotype. V gene TRBV24-1 combines with J gene TRBJ2-2; tentative D call: TRBD1 (5 bases). Germline V lookup: CDR1 KGHDR, CDR2 SFDVKD. The length of the CDR3 is 15 residues. V was pared by 5 bases and J by 0 bases, with 9 bases between. CDR3 DNA sequence: TGTGCCACCAGTGGGACAAGTTCGAACACCGGGGAGCTGTTTTTT. It encodes CATSGTSSNTGELFF.

In this sample, this clonotype turned up many times. The rearrangement links TRBV28 to TRBJ2-3; D not resolved. CDR3 size: 14 residues. The germline CDR1 and CDR2 sequences are MDHEN and SYDVKM. Trimming pared 6 bases from V and 0 bases from J, leaving 10 bases between. The CDR3 here is CASSARRSTDTQYF. CDR3 nucleotide sequence: TGTGCCAGCAGCGCACGGCGGAGCACAGATACGCAGTATTTT.

This clonotype was seen many times. The rearrangement links TRBV9 to TRBJ2-3, with 8 bases aligning to TRBD1. Unmatched junction bases numbered 7, after V lost 4 bases and J lost 0 bases. The CDR3 spans 16 residues. Germline assignment: CDR1 SGDLS and CDR2 YYNGEE. The CDR3 DNA sequence: TGTGCCAGCAGCTTAACAGGGGGGCGAAGCACAGATACGCAGTATTTT. The encoded protein is CASSLTGGRSTDTQYF.

The chain uses TRBV4-1 and TRBJ1-1, with a tentative D call TRBD1 (6 bases). This CDR3 has 12 amino acids. The germline gives CDR1 MGHRA, CDR2 YSYEKL. Trimming cost V 0 bases and J 11 bases, with 10 bases left between them. The CDR3 is CASSQDSGEAFF. For the CDR3, the DNA is TGCGCCAGCAGCCAAGATTCAGGGGAGGCTTTCTTT.

This clonotype was detected ten times or more. The chain recombines TRBV5-1 with TRBJ2-1, with 7 positions matching TRBD2. From germline, CDR1 is SGHRS and CDR2 YFSETQ. The CDR3 is made up of 11 amino acids. V shed 6 bases and J 9 bases; nucleotides not matched to a gene: 3. The CDR3 coding sequence is TGCGCCAGCACCCCGGGGGGTGAGCAGTTCTTC. This codes for CASTPGGEQFF.

This clonotype occurred many times. V and J are TRBV20-1 and TRBJ2-7; D gene ambiguous. Trimming took off 0 bases at V and 0 bases at J, with 15 bases between the two ends. Germline assignment: CDR1 DFQATT and CDR2 SNEGSKA (reference sequence). The CDR3 has 16 amino acids. The chain's CDR3 is CSAREPDDVSSYEQYF. For the CDR3, the DNA is TGCAGTGCTAGAGAACCGGACGATGTTAGCTCCTACGAGCAGTACTTC.

There are many counts of this clonotype. The chain combines TRBV29-1 with TRBJ2-1, with 12 nucleotides matching TRBD1. The ends lost 3 bases at V and 7 bases at J; junction bases unmatched: 7. Germline CDR1 SQVTM, CDR2 ANQGSEA. This CDR3 has 15 amino acids. The CDR3 sequence is CSVDRGQGARNEQFF. The DNA for the CDR3 is TGCAGCGTTGACCGGGGACAGGGGGCGAGGAATGAGCAGTTCTTC.

The chain is built from TRBV5-1 and TRBJ2-1; 8 bases line up with TRBD2. The CDR3 loop spans 16 amino acids. Trimming at V came to 6 bases and at J to 9 bases, leaving 17 bases not matched to a gene. In germline, CDR1 is SGHRS, CDR2 YFSETQ. CDR3 amino acids: CASTLGPAGVYIEQFF. CDR3 bases: TGCGCCAGCACCCTGGGCCCAGCGGGAGTTTATATTGAGCAGTTCTTC. Full variable domain (missing parts from reference TRBV5-1 and TRBJ2-1): KAGVTQTPRYLIKTRGQQVTLSCSPISGHRSVSWYQQTPGQGLQFLFEYFSETQRNKGNFPGRFSGRQFSNSRSEMNVSTLELGDSALYLCASTLGPAGVYIEQFFGPGTRLTVL.

This clonotype was seen a handful of times. J is TRBJ1-1 and V is TRBV6-2 or TRBV6-3, with a weak D call TRBD1 (5 bases). Trimming stripped 7 bases from V and 3 bases from J, with 12 bases between. The germline V gene encodes CDR1 MNHEY and CDR2 SVGEGT. The CDR3 has 13 residues. The CDR3: CASNVGRHTEAFF. CDR3 in DNA: TGTGCCAGCAATGTGGGGCGGCACACTGAAGCTTTCTTT.

This clonotype was counted at least ten times. The V and J genes are TRBV2 and TRBJ2-7, with D perhaps matching TRBD1 or TRBD2 (7 bases each). The germline V and J ends were trimmed by 6 bases and 6 bases, with 15 bases remaining between them. There are 13 residues in the CDR3. From germline, CDR1 is SNHLY and CDR2 FYNNEI. The CDR3 region is CASRGGTASEQYF. The CDR3 DNA reads TGTGCCAGCAGGGGGGGGACAGCAAGCGAGCAGTACTTC.